The clone carrying this TCR beta chain came up a few times. The target antigen is unknown. CDR1 and CDR2 (germline): LNHDA, SQIVND (reference sequence). V was cut by 5 bases and J by 0 bases, with 13 bases left in between. This CDR3 spans 15 amino acids. The sample comes from a study of OX40 agonist ivuxolimab in advanced cancers. Findings and caveats of the study: Fewer expanded clones were found on average in CD4+ than in CD8+ T cells.

The method was immunoSEQ multiplex PCR; TCRdb's version includes in-frame clones alone and lacks a portion of them. The repertoire holds 75,000 to 100,000 clones, with approximately 84% as singletons. This sequence was found in an adult with an advanced solid tumor such as melanoma, head and neck, liver or kidney cancer. The sample here was CD4+ or CD8+ T cells sorted from blood, taken in a trial of the OX40 agonist ivuxolimab. This chain joins TRBV19 and TRBJ1-1; D is undetermined. The CDR3 reads CASSPLGVMNTEAFF. CDR3 sequence (DNA): TGTGCCAGTAGTCCCCTGGGAGTGATGAACACTGAAGCTTTCTTT.